The 9 T cell receptor beta chains below come from one sample, sequenced in a study of T cells after yellow fever vaccination. Each CDR3 protein gets one entry after TCRdb re-called the 5' RACE reads with MiXCR. The sample has 250,000 to 400,000 distinct CDR3 sequences; roughly 4.3% are singletons. Material: PBMCs, obtained 5 days after the yellow fever booster vaccination. The receptors were gathered from a man between 18 and 35 years old who received the YFV17D yellow fever vaccine.

The table lists this clonotype with a few counts. The J gene is TRBJ2-5, the V gene TRBV11-2; 11 bases map to TRBD2. This CDR3 region has 16 residues. Trimming at V came to 1 base and at J to 5 bases, leaving 6 bases not matched to a gene. Germline V gives CDR1 SGHAT, CDR2 FQNNGV. The DNA for the CDR3 is TGTGCCAGCAGCTTAGCCCTAGCGGGGGGTCTCGAGACCCAGTACTTC. Amino acid sequence: CASSLALAGGLETQYF.

This clonotype showed up just a few times. This chain connects TRBV6-2 or TRBV6-3 to TRBJ1-2; D not certain. This CDR3 region has 14 residues. V shed 2 bases and J shed 4 bases, with 11 bases lying between them. CDR1 MNHEY and CDR2 SVGEGT come from the germline V gene. DNA for the CDR3: TGTGCCAGCAGTTACGTACCAGGTTCCTATGGCTACACCTTC. Protein: CASSYVPGSYGYTF.

This clonotype was counted many times. The V and J genes are TRBV20-1 and TRBJ1-3; D remains unclear. V was shortened by 5 bases and J by 1 base, with 12 bases between the two germline ends. The germline CDR1 and CDR2 sequences are DFQATT and SNEGSKA (reference sequence). The CDR3 is 14 residues long. The CDR3 sequence is CSAEDGDSGNTIYF. CDR3 nucleotides: TGCAGTGCTGAGGACGGAGATTCTGGAAACACCATATATTTT.

This clonotype has just a few counts. The chain is built from TRBV6-5 and TRBJ1-1; D unclear. CDR1 MNHEY and CDR2 SVGAGI come from the germline V gene. The V end lost 2 bases, the J end lost 0 bases, and 7 bases lay between the germline ends. CDR3 length: 14 amino acids. CDR3 DNA: TGTGCCAGCAGTTACGGGCAGTTGAACACTGAAGCTTTCTTT. Residues: CASSYGQLNTEAFF.

The chain combines TRBV29-1 with TRBJ2-2; 10 nucleotides match TRBD1. V lost 5 bases and J lost 8; bases outside the gene matches: 8. Germline CDR1 is SQVTM and CDR2 is ANQGSEA. This CDR3 is built from 14 residues. The CDR3 loop reads CSVYGDRGFGELFF. The CDR3 coding sequence is TGCAGCGTTTATGGGGACAGGGGTTTTGGGGAGCTGTTTTTT.

The chain joins TRBV7-3 to TRBJ2-2; tentative D call: TRBD1 (6 bases). The CDR3 is 17 residues long. The V gene lost 4 bases and the J gene lost 3 bases, with 18 bases spanning the gap. Germline loops: CDR1 SGHTA, CDR2 FQGTGA. CDR3 bases: TGTGCCAGCAGCTCGCACACCCCCAGGGGAGACACCGGGGAGCTGTTTTTT. This translates into CASSSHTPRGDTGELFF. The full variable domain, its missing parts supplied by reference TRBV7-3 and TRBJ2-2, is GAGVSQTPSNKVTEKGKYVELRCDPISGHTALYWYRQSLGQGPEFLIYFQGTGAADDSGLPNDRFFAVRPEGSVSTLKIQRTERGDSAVYLCASSSHTPRGDTGELFFGEGSRLTVL.

This rearrangement joins TRBV5-1 to TRBJ1-2; no reliable D call. Germline CDR1 is SGHRS and CDR2 is YFSETQ. The CDR3 is 13 amino acids. Trimming stripped 4 bases from V and 7 bases from J, with 14 bases between. The CDR3 loop is CASSTDGVGGYTF. In DNA form, the CDR3 reads TGCGCCAGCAGCACGGACGGCGTCGGTGGCTACACCTTC.

This clonotype was observed at least ten times. The rearrangement joins TRBV28 to TRBJ2-5, with 10 bases aligning to TRBD2. Germline CDR1 reads MDHEN; CDR2 reads SYDVKM. The CDR3 sequence is 15 residues long. Trimming took 8 bases from V and 4 from J; bases not matched to a gene: 10. The CDR3 DNA follows: TGTGCCAGCCGGTCCTCCGAGCGGGGGGGAGAGACCCAGTACTTC. Residues: CASRSSERGGETQYF.

This clonotype has a handful of counts. The J gene is TRBJ2-3, the V gene TRBV7-8; D possibly uses TRBD1 or TRBD2 (5 bases each). The CDR3 has 15 residues. Between the trimmed V and J ends, which lost 5 bases and 5 bases, there was a span of 17 bases. The germline gives CDR1 SGHVS, CDR2 FQNEAQ. Written as DNA, the CDR3 is TGTGCCAGCAGCAGGGACCCGAGTGCGAGAGATACGCAGTATTTT. Its translation is CASSRDPSARDTQYF. Supplemented by reference TRBV7-8 and TRBJ2-3, the full variable domain reads GAGVSQSPRYKVAKRGQDVALRCDPISGHVSLFWYQQALGQGPEFLTYFQNEAQLDKSGLPSDRFFAERPEGSVSTLKIQRTQQEDSAVYLCASSRDPSARDTQYFGPGTRLTVL.